This entry lists 20 T cell receptor beta chains sequenced from one sample in a study of T cells after posttransplantation cyclophosphamide. Using immunoSEQ multiplex PCR, the repertoire was profiled, and TCRdb retains in-frame clones only, with some absent. The table records 20,000 to 25,000 clones, about 90% of them present only once. Treatment was busulfan-fludarabine conditioning, a marrow graft, and cyclophosphamide on days +3 and +4. The sample consisted of PBMCs, taken after allogeneic stem cell transplant with posttransplant cyclophosphamide. These receptors were obtained from a female patient in her 30s who received an allogeneic stem cell transplant from an unrelated donor, was CMV-positive, and had no GVHD. Some T cells may be the graft donor's.

This chain links TRBV15 with TRBJ1-6; D is unresolved. CDR1 is LNHNV and CDR2 is YYDKDF in the germline V gene (reference sequence). The CDR3 has 16 residues. Trimming shortened V by 0 bases and J by 2 bases, and 8 bases separated the two germline ends. The DNA of the CDR3 is TGTGCCACCAGCAGAGATTTTCAGGCCTATAATTCACCCCTCCACTTT. This gives the protein CATSRDFQAYNSPLHF.

This chain joins TRBV25-1 and TRBJ2-5, with TRBD1 as a possible D gene (5 bases). V lost 4 bases and J 1 base, leaving 10 bases between the germline ends. Germline CDR1 MGHDK, CDR2 SYGVNS. The CDR3 is 14 amino acids. CDR3 in amino acids: CASSVTGGQETQYF. The CDR3 DNA sequence: TGTGCCAGCAGTGTAACAGGTGGCCAAGAGACCCAGTACTTC.

CDR3 nucleotide sequence: TGTGCCAGCAGCGTAGGGACAGAGGATGCAGATACGCAGTATTTT. Translated, it gives CASSVGTEDADTQYF. The rearrangement uses TRBV9 and TRBJ2-3, with a tentative D call TRBD1 (6 bases). This CDR3 is 15 amino acids long. Germline assignment: CDR1 SGDLS and CDR2 YYNGEE. V was pared by 0 bases and J by 4 bases, with 12 bases between.

Worth noting for this clone: An end of the junction does not agree with germline; a read error may underlie this. The chain links TRBV19 to TRBJ1-2; D not resolved. The CDR3 contains 13 residues. CDR1 LNHDA and CDR2 SQIVND come from the germline V gene (reference sequence). The CDR3 here is CASSQHYNYSYTF. DNA of the CDR3: TGTGCCAGTAGTCAACACTACAACTATAGCTACACCTTC.

J is TRBJ2-1 and V is TRBV6-8; possibly TRBD1 for D (6 bases). The CDR3 is 16 residues long. V dropped 2 bases and J dropped 1 base, with 12 bases sitting between them. Looked up from germline, CDR1 is MNHGY and CDR2 is SAAAGT. The CDR3 reads CASSYPPGQSYNEQFF. In nucleotides, the CDR3 is TGTGCCAGCAGTTACCCTCCGGGACAATCCTACAATGAGCAGTTCTTC.

The chain couples TRBV7-2 to TRBJ2-7; no firm D call. Trimming took off 3 bases at V and 2 bases at J, with 8 bases between the two ends. CDR1 is SGHTA, CDR2 FQGNSA, per germline. This CDR3 has 13 amino acids. CDR3 amino acids: CASSFLVPYEQYF. The CDR3 DNA reads TGTGCCAGCAGCTTCCTAGTCCCCTACGAGCAGTACTTC.

V usage is TRBV7-2 and J usage is TRBJ2-3; 11 bases agree with TRBD2. CDR1 and CDR2 (germline): SGHTA, FQGNSA. The CDR3 has 17 residues. The trim removed 0 bases at V and 10 bases at J, leaving 12 bases unmatched. CDR3 nucleotide sequence: TGTGCCAGCAGCTTAGCGCGGGCTAGCGGGGGGCCCAATCCGCAGTATTTT. Translated: CASSLARASGGPNPQYF.

The V and J genes are TRBV5-1 and TRBJ2-5; 7 bases agree with TRBD2. Germline loops: CDR1 SGHRS, CDR2 YFSETQ. The CDR3 runs 16 residues. V lost 4 bases, J lost 5 bases, and 14 bases stayed unmatched. CDR3 region: CASSHRDYGGDETQYF. In DNA form, the CDR3 reads TGCGCCAGCAGCCACCGGGACTATGGGGGGGATGAGACCCAGTACTTC.

This clone was seen just once. The chain carries TRBV30 and TRBJ1-2; D is unresolved. Looked up from germline, CDR1 is GTSNPN and CDR2 is SVGIG (reference sequence). The CDR3 has 16 residues. DNA of the CDR3: TGTGCTTGCGCTCTCAAGACCTGGAGGCAGGTCTATGGCTACACCTTC. It codes for CACALKTWRQVYGYTF.

The V and J genes are TRBV7-8 and TRBJ2-3; possible D gene TRBD1, 5 bases. V gave up 2 bases and J gave up 1 base, with 16 bases separating them. Germline CDR1 reads SGHVS; CDR2 reads FQNEAQ. This CDR3 is 17 amino acids long. As DNA, the CDR3 is TGTGCCAGCAGCTTAAGTGTCGAACAGGACCGCACAGATACGCAGTATTTT. This gives the protein CASSLSVEQDRTDTQYF.

Concerning this clone itself: A junction boundary mismatches the germline segment, possibly from a read error. The chain has TRBV5-5 and TRBJ1-1; D is ambiguous. Germline CDR1 reads SGHKS; CDR2 reads YYEKEE (reference sequence). The CDR3 is 14 residues long. CDR3 DNA: TGCGCCAGCAGCCCCCGCTCCGAGGGCACTGAAGCTTTCTTT. This codes for CASSPRSEGTEAFF.

The gene calls are TRBV7-6 and TRBJ2-3; the match to TRBD2 covers 7 bases. The CDR3 sequence is 16 residues long. V trimming: 0 bases; J trimming: 3 bases; junction bases outside the gene matches: 6. Per germline, CDR1 SGHVS and CDR2 FNYEAQ. The CDR3 protein is CASSLAPLRGTDTQYF. The CDR3 DNA sequence: TGTGCCAGCAGCTTAGCCCCTTTGCGGGGGACAGATACGCAGTATTTT.

This clone was found once. The V and J genes are TRBV12-5 and TRBJ1-2; TRBD1 matches at 7 bases. V gave up 3 bases and J gave up 0 bases; unmatched junction bases: 7. Per the germline V gene, CDR1 is LGHNT and CDR2 is FRNRAP. The CDR3 totals 16 residues. The CDR3 sequence is CASGFRGGTANYGYTF. DNA for the CDR3: TGTGCTAGTGGTTTTCGGGGGGGGACAGCTAACTATGGCTACACCTTC.

The V and J genes are TRBV21-1 and TRBJ1-1; no DNA check was done on the table's D call, TRBD1. TRBV21-1 corresponds to a pseudogene. The CDR3 consists of 14 residues. The CDR3 DNA sequence: TGTGCCAGCAGCTTCCAGACAGGGAACACTGAAGCTTTCTTT. Translation: CASSFQTGNTEAFF.

The chain couples TRBV18 to TRBJ2-7; D unclear. Per the germline V gene, CDR1 is KGHSH and CDR2 is LQKENI. Deletions cut 0 bases from V and 1 base from J, with 4 bases between. The CDR3 runs 13 residues. The DNA of the CDR3 is TGTGCCAGCTCACCACCCCAGTCCTACGAGCAGTACTTC. Translating it yields CASSPPQSYEQYF.

This chain joins TRBV5-1 and TRBJ1-1; the match to TRBD1 covers 8 bases. CDR1 and CDR2 (germline): SGHRS, YFSETQ. With V trimmed by 4 bases and J by 0 bases, 11 bases remained unmatched. This CDR3 contains 17 residues. CDR3 sequence: CASSRPRGRIVNTEAFF. Written as DNA, the CDR3 is TGCGCCAGCAGCCGTCCCAGGGGGCGCATCGTGAACACTGAAGCTTTCTTT. The full variable domain, in which reference TRBV5-1 and TRBJ1-1 provide the parts outside the CDR3, is KAGVTQTPRYLIKTRGQQVTLSCSPISGHRSVSWYQQTPGQGLQFLFEYFSETQRNKGNFPGRFSGRQFSNSRSEMNVSTLELGDSALYLCASSRPRGRIVNTEAFFGQGTRLTVV.

This rearrangement joins TRBV29-1 to TRBJ2-5, with TRBD2 as a possible D gene (5 bases). Trimming took off 2 bases at V and 2 bases at J, with 9 bases between the two ends. The CDR3 loop spans 13 amino acids. The germline CDR1 and CDR2 sequences are SQVTM and ANQGSEA. The CDR3 coding sequence is TGCAGCGTTGAACGGGGTGGGCAAGAGACCCAGTACTTC. This gives the protein CSVERGGQETQYF.

This clone occurred a few times. The CDR3 protein is CASTTRDSSYEQYF. The CDR3 region has the DNA TGTGCCAGCACCACCAGGGACAGTTCCTACGAGCAGTACTTC. The chain combines TRBV2 with TRBJ2-7, with 7 bases that match TRBD1. Per the germline V gene, CDR1 is SNHLY and CDR2 is FYNNEI. J lost 1 base, V lost 7 bases, and 7 bases had no gene match. This CDR3 comprises 14 residues.

The chain combines TRBV9 with TRBJ2-3; 11 positions match TRBD2. J was trimmed by 2 bases and V by 2 bases; bases with no gene match: 7. The CDR3 has 17 residues. In germline, CDR1 is SGDLS, CDR2 YYNGEE. In DNA, the CDR3 is TGTGCCAGCAGCGTGCTGACGACTAGCGGGAACACAGATACGCAGTATTTT. Protein sequence: CASSVLTTSGNTDTQYF.

This rearrangement joins TRBV5-5 to TRBJ2-5, with 10 bases aligning to TRBD1. Per the germline V gene, CDR1 is SGHKS and CDR2 is YYEKEE (reference sequence). The CDR3 contains 15 residues. Trimming removed 4 bases from V and 5 bases from J; junction bases left unmatched: 8. The CDR3 spells CASSPEGTGAETQYF. In DNA form, the CDR3 reads TGTGCCAGCAGCCCAGAAGGGACAGGGGCCGAGACCCAGTACTTC.